This T cell receptor (beta chain) was identified in a study of shared clonotypes between healthy human individuals. Study-level background: Researchers drew samples from a couple of women and three men aged 18 to 49. CD8 memory received one plate per donor, CD8 naive two, CD4 memory three and CD4 naive three.

There are a few counts of this clone. The CDR3 runs 13 residues. Per the germline V gene, CDR1 is SGHRS and CDR2 is YFSETQ. The V and J ends lost 4 bases and 4 bases, in that order; junction bases with no gene match: 4. The study ran the assay at deep level. Clones were sequenced by immunoSEQ multiplex PCR, and TCRdb holds only the in-frame ones, with some missing. Of millions of clones in the sample, around nine tenths are singletons; the top ten hold roughly 0.13%. This TCR came from a man between 18 and 29 years old in good health. The chain combines TRBV5-1 with TRBJ1-2; the match to TRBD1 covers 7 bases. The sample was naive CD4+ T cells sorted from blood. The subset denotes: CD45RA+ positively selected. The CDR3 sequence is CASSPGQAYGYTF. The CDR3 DNA reads as TGCGCCAGCAGCCCAGGACAGGCCTATGGCTACACCTTC.